This TCR beta chain was recorded in a study of blood T cell repertoires in COVID-19. Study overall: There were acute and convalescent COVID-19 samples, and they came from the United States, Italy and Spain. In each case, the material was cDNA or gDNA derived from T cells, B-cell-depleted T cells, or PBMCs.

Germline lookup yields CDR1 KGHSH and CDR2 LQKENI. There are 18 residues in the CDR3. Trimming removed 1 base from V and 0 bases from J, with 13 bases in between. Original data processing: Scientists estimated how many nucleated cells there were by amplifying reference gene primers. Generated by immunoSEQ multiplex PCR, the TCRdb table keeps only in-frame clones and is missing some. That table gives V, J and clone size, and the DNA gave D and trimming. The sample consists of some 150,000 clones, around 84% of them appearing once. This clone has only a few counts. The sequenced material came from peripheral blood. V and J are TRBV18 and TRBJ1-6; D not certain. This receptor was identified in a man between 65 and 85 years old with acute or convalescent COVID-19. The CDR3 coding sequence is TGTGCCAGCTCACCACAGCCTTCCCGCATCTCCTATAATTCACCCCTCCACTTT. This gives the protein CASSPQPSRISYNSPLHF.